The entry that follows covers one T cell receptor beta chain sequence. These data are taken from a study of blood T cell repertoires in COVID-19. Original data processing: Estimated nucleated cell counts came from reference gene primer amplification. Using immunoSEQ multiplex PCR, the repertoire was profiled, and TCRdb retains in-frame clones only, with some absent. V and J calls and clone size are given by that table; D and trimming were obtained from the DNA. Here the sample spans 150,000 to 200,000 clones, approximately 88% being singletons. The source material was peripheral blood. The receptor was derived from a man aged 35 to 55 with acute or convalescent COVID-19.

The CDR3 region has the DNA TGCGCCAGCAGCCAAGATTTGGGGGGGGGCCAAGAGACCCAGTACTTC. Its protein is CASSQDLGGGQETQYF. The chain carries TRBV4-3 and TRBJ2-5; TRBD2 aligns across 7 bases. Germline CDR1 LGHNA, CDR2 YSLEER. V was clipped by 0 bases and J by 1 base; unmatched bases: 5. This CDR3 is 16 amino acids long.